This TCR beta chain was identified during a study of blood T cell repertoires in COVID-19 (dated by TCRdb to between 2020 and 2021). Context from the whole study: The collaborator samples originated in the United States, Italy and Spain and spanned the acute and convalescent phases of COVID-19. Where HLA class I and class II types were available, the types were taken from metadata supplied by the sample provider, not from assay-based typing. Deeply sampled blood TCRbeta repertoires from subjects exposed to, actively infected with, or recovered from COVID-19 were included in the dataset. Nearly every sample came with metadata listing a de-identified subject ID, COVID-19 status, age in years and sex. The samples were drawn from the first 160 participants of the ongoing ImmuneRACE study and from more than 1,000 subjects provided by 6 global collaborators. The prospective study material was composed of cDNA or gDNA derived from T cells, B-cell-depleted T cells, or PBMCs. The repertoires were released in a freely available public database meant as a resource for research on the immune response to SARS-CoV-2. What the authors observed across the whole study: The amount of clinical and demographic metadata varied by source and participant and was provided uncurated.

TCRbeta CDR3 regions were amplified from genomic DNA by means of the immunoSEQ Assay, a bias-controlled multiplex PCR. Regarding the original processing steps: The number of nucleated cells in each sample was estimated by amplification of reference gene primers within the assay. Sequence reads were collapsed and filtered to measure the absolute abundance of every unique TCRbeta CDR3 rearrangement. For each sample, productive Simpson clonality was calculated by taking the square root of Simpson's diversity index across productive rearrangements. TCRdb limited this immuneACCESS table to in-frame rearrangements with V and J called. A share of clones is missing; checked studies link under half to unresolved V genes, and the rest is unexplained. That table supplies the V and J calls and clone size; D and trimming were determined from the DNA. The sample table shows approximately 210,000 clones, and about 80% are seen once. Of the sample, around 2.5% falls within the top ten clones.

The CDR1 and CDR2 encoded by the germline V gene are KGHDR and SFDVKD. The CDR3 goes from the cysteine to the phenylalanine over 14 residues. The sequence is cut down to CDR3 DNA, 42 bases in frame from base 1. V drops 1 base and J drops 0 bases, leaving 4 bases in between. The collaborating institutions used their own protocols to collect whole blood in K2EDTA tubes. For TCRbeta analysis, collaborators shipped samples as frozen whole blood, isolated PBMCs, or DNA extracted from either of those sample types. As for this clone: No cognate antigen has been identified for it. The input lacks base qualities; no much larger clone sits a single base away.

The material sequenced was peripheral blood. This sequence originates from a middle-aged woman with active or convalescent COVID-19. The receptor chain draws on TRBV24-1 and TRBJ2-3, with the identity of the D gene unclear. CDR3 reads: CATSDFPSTDTQYF. The nucleotide sequence reads TGTGCCACCAGTGATTTTCCAAGCACAGATACGCAGTATTTT.